This entry concerns a single T cell receptor beta chain. Data came from immunoSEQ multiplex PCR; TCRdb stores just in-frame clones and leaves some out. The sample gives about 60,000 clones, around nine tenths of which show up once; approximately 1% is in the top ten. These data originate in a study of OX40 agonist ivuxolimab in advanced cancers. The CDR3 is made up of 15 amino acids. J lost 3 bases, V lost 0 bases, and 3 bases had no gene match. Germline lookup yields CDR1 SGDLS and CDR2 YYNGEE. The sample here was CD4+ or CD8+ T cells sorted from blood, taken in a trial of the OX40 agonist ivuxolimab. The J gene is TRBJ2-3, the V gene TRBV9; 8 bases agree with TRBD2. The receptor's source is an adult with an advanced solid tumor such as melanoma, head and neck, liver or kidney cancer. This CDR3 is CASSVAGLVTDTQYF. The CDR3 DNA sequence: TGTGCCAGCAGCGTAGCGGGACTAGTTACAGATACGCAGTATTTT. The entire variable domain, with the rest obtained from reference TRBV9 and TRBJ2-3, is as follows: DSGVTQTPKHLITATGQRVTLRCSPRSGDLSVYWYQQSLDQGLQFLIQYYNGEERAKGNILERFSAQQFPDLHSELNLSSLELGDSALYFCASSVAGLVTDTQYFGPGTRLTVL.